The T cell receptor (beta chain) described here comes from a study of PD-1 blockade in classical Hodgkin lymphoma. This CDR3 has 12 amino acids. Germline CDR1 SNHLY, CDR2 FYNNEI. The V gene lost 5 bases and the J gene lost 4 bases, with 5 bases spanning the gap. This clone was seen a few times. Its specificity is not known. TCRdb's copy holds only in-frame clones and misses some; the assay was immunoSEQ multiplex PCR. The sample includes tens of thousands of clones, 78% of them seen just once. As for time point: cycle 4 day 1 (C4D1), after 6 weeks of nivolumab. Autologous stem cell transplantation was followed by relapse in every patient, and brentuximab vedotin exposure varied. Responses achieved at best were complete response, partial response or progressive disease. Study outcomes and limitations: Exclusion was applied to patients who started nivolumab under 1 year after ASCT.

The material was peripheral blood mononuclear cells (PBMCs), obtained before the fourth cycle of nivolumab. The V gene is TRBV2, the J gene TRBJ1-4, with D unresolved. The TCR sequence derives from a human donor with classical Hodgkin lymphoma. The CDR3 loop is CASSLLNEKLFF. The CDR3, as DNA: TGTGCCAGCAGTCTCCTTAATGAAAAACTGTTTTTT.